This T cell receptor (beta chain) is drawn from a study of blood T cell repertoires in COVID-19. Study details: From the United States, Italy and Spain came samples of acute and convalescent COVID-19. T cells, B-cell-depleted T cells, or PBMCs supplied cDNA or gDNA.

The data were produced by immunoSEQ multiplex PCR, yet TCRdb's version contains in-frame clones alone and is incomplete. The table lists over 110,000 clones, around 86% of them singletons. The CDR3 runs to 14 residues. Germline values: CDR1 SGHRS, CDR2 YFSETQ. V dropped 4 bases and J dropped 1 base, with 11 bases sitting between them. The specimen was PBMCs or T cells enriched from blood (not recorded which). V is TRBV5-1 and J is TRBJ2-5; a possible D gene is TRBD1 (6 bases). This clonotype was obtained from a man aged 60 to 69 who had recovered from COVID-19. CDR3 amino acids: CASSLRTAQETQYF. DNA of the CDR3: TGCGCCAGCAGCCTACGGACAGCCCAAGAGACCCAGTACTTC.